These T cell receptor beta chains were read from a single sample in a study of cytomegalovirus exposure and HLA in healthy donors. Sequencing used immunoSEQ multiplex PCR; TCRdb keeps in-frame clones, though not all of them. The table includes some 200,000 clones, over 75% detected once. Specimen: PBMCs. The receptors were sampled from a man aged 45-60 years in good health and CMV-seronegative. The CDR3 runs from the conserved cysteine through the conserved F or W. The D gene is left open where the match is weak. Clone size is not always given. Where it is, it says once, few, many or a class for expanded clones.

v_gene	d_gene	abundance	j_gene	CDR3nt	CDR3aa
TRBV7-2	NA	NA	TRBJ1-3	TGTGCCAGCAGCTTAGGCCCGTCGCGGTCTGGAAACACCATATATTTT	CASSLGPSRSGNTIYF
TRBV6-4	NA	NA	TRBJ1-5	TGTGCCAGCCCGGGACACTTCAATCAGCCCCAGCATTTT	CASPGHFNQPQHF
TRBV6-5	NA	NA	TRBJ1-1	TGTGCCAGCAGGCGTGACAGAGGCACTGAAGCTTTCTTT	CASRRDRGTEAFF
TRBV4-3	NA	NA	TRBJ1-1	TGCGCCAGCAGCCAAGGACAGCCTATGAACACTGAAGCTTTCTTT	CASSQGQPMNTEAFF
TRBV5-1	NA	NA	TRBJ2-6	TGCGCCTCGTTTGACAGGAACGGGGCCAACGTCCTGACTTTC	CASFDRNGANVLTF
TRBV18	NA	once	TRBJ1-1	TGTGCCAGCTCACCTTCAATGAACACTGAAGCTTTCTTT	CASSPSMNTEAFF
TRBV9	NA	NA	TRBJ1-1	TGTGCCAGCAGCTCCCGGCAGGGCGCTGAAGCTTTCTTT	CASSSRQGAEAFF
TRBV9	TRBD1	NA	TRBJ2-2	TGTGCCAGCAGCGTAGCTAAACAGGGGGACAACACCGGGGAGCTGTTTTTT	CASSVAKQGDNTGELFF
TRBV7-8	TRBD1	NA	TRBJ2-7	TGTGCCAGCAGCTGGGGACAGGGGGAGGTGCAGTACTTC	CASSWGQGEVQYF
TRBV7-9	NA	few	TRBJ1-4	TGTGCCAGCAGCTACGCGGGTTCAGGAAATGTGTTTTTT	CASSYAGSGNVFF